Listed here are 9 T cell receptor beta chains from one sample, sequenced in a study of T cell responses to AZD1222 COVID-19 vaccine. Produced via immunoSEQ multiplex PCR; TCRdb's table is partial and in-frame only. The sample lists about 88,000 clones; 85% to 90% were seen once. The sample in question was peripheral blood, obtained on day 0 of AZD1222 vaccination. These receptors originate from an adult in good health.

The V gene is TRBV7-3, the J gene TRBJ1-6; D ambiguous. The V end lost 2 bases, the J end lost 7 bases, and 9 bases lay between the germline ends. The CDR3 runs to 14 residues. The germline CDR1 and CDR2 sequences are SGHTA and FQGTGA. CDR3 protein: CASSLSGVNSPLHF. CDR3 DNA sequence: TGTGCCAGCAGCTTATCTGGGGTAAATTCACCCCTCCACTTT.

The genes are TRBV10-3 and TRBJ2-1; 9 bases align to TRBD2. J gave up 6 bases and V 0 bases, and 15 bases lay outside the gene matches. CDR1 is ENHRY and CDR2 is SYGVKD in the germline V gene. The CDR3 has 19 residues. CDR3 DNA: TGTGCCATCAGTGAGTCGAAGGCGCGGGGGGGCCCCTTGCCCAATGAGCAGTTCTTC. This sequence encodes CAISESKARGGPLPNEQFF.

The V call is TRBV11-2, the J call TRBJ1-2; D uncertain. This CDR3 region has 15 residues. The V gene's germline CDR1 is SGHAT and CDR2 FQNNGV. V lost 4 bases and J lost 4, with 16 bases in between. As DNA, the CDR3 is TGTGCCAGCAGCTCCCTCAGGCGCAAAATCTATGGCTACACCTTC. Translating gives CASSSLRRKIYGYTF.

The chain links TRBV18 to TRBJ2-7; no clear D gene. The V gene lost 2 bases and the J gene lost 2 bases, with 4 bases spanning the gap. This CDR3 region has 12 residues. Germline V gene lookup returns CDR1 KGHSH and CDR2 LQKENI. As DNA, the CDR3 is TGTGCCAGCTCACCAGCCCCCTACGAGCAGTACTTC. It specifies CASSPAPYEQYF.

J is TRBJ2-7 and V is TRBV3-1 (or the pseudogene TRBV3-2); 8 nucleotides match TRBD2. The J segment lost 2 bases and the V segment lost 7 bases, leaving 7 bases of the junction unmatched. CDR1 is LGHDT, CDR2 YNNKEL, per germline (reference sequence). The length of the CDR3 is 14 residues. In DNA form, the CDR3 reads TGTGCCAGCAACCGGGGGGGCGGGGCCTACGAGCAGTACTTC. Translating it yields CASNRGGGAYEQYF.

The CDR3 protein is CASSLGDSTNEKLFF. The CDR3 DNA reads TGCGCCAGCAGCTTGGGGGACAGTACTAATGAAAAACTGTTTTTT. J is TRBJ1-4 and V is TRBV5-1, with TRBD1 matching over 7 bases. Germline CDR1 and CDR2: SGHRS and YFSETQ. With 0 bases clipped from V and 2 bases from J, the junction kept 1 base outside the gene matches. The length of the CDR3 is 15 residues. Full variable domain (rest looked up from reference TRBV5-1 and TRBJ1-4): KAGVTQTPRYLIKTRGQQVTLSCSPISGHRSVSWYQQTPGQGLQFLFEYFSETQRNKGNFPGRFSGRQFSNSRSEMNVSTLELGDSALYLCASSLGDSTNEKLFFGSGTQLSVL.

The V gene is TRBV4-3, the J gene TRBJ1-2; D not certain. Germline CDR1 reads LGHNA; CDR2 reads YSLEER. The CDR3 runs 15 residues. Trimming took 0 bases from V and 0 from J, leaving 8 bases between them. Written as DNA, the CDR3 is TGCGCCAGCAGCCAAGATTTAAGCCCTAACTATGGCTACACCTTC. Protein sequence: CASSQDLSPNYGYTF.

This clone came up once. The chain carries TRBV15 and TRBJ2-7, with TRBD1 matching 7 bases. The CDR3 contains 14 residues. Germline lookup yields CDR1 LNHNV and CDR2 YYDKDF (reference sequence). V was pared by 1 base and J by 2 bases, with 2 bases of the junction left unmatched. This chain's CDR3 is CATSRGQGAYEQYF. For the CDR3, the DNA is TGTGCCACCAGCAGAGGGCAGGGGGCCTACGAGCAGTACTTC.

Notes on this clone: Germline is not matched at one junction end, which may reflect a read error. The chain carries TRBV19 and TRBJ1-2; 7 bases match TRBD1. This CDR3 has 13 residues. Germline V gene lookup returns CDR1 LNHDA and CDR2 SQIVND (reference sequence). The CDR3 spells CASSRGLDYGYTF. The DNA for the CDR3 is TGTGCCAGCAGTAGGGGGCTAGACTATGGCTACACCTTC.